Listed here are 11 T cell receptor beta chains from one sample, sequenced in a study of multiple sclerosis patients with progressive multifocal leukoencephalopathy. Time point of the sample: approximately 12 months of natalizumab therapy. Data came from immunoSEQ multiplex PCR; TCRdb stores just in-frame clones and leaves some out. This sample has more than 20,000 clones, with under 95% found just once. The specimen comprised PBMCs, sampled from a patient treated with natalizumab. These receptors originate from a man aged 25-40 years with multiple sclerosis.

This chain joins TRBV4-3 and TRBJ1-1, with no clear D. The CDR3 has 15 residues. Trimming cost V 1 base and J 5 bases, with 14 bases left between them. CDR1 and CDR2 from the germline V gene are LGHNA and YSLEER. CDR3 sequence reads: CASSQVGNSGTEAFF. CDR3 sequence (DNA): TGCGCCAGCAGCCAAGTCGGGAACAGCGGGACTGAAGCTTTCTTT.

V usage is TRBV30 and J usage is TRBJ1-6, with unresolved D. This CDR3 spans 13 amino acids. Between the trimmed V and J ends, which lost 4 bases and 7 bases, there was a span of 11 bases. The germline V gene encodes CDR1 GTSNPN and CDR2 SVGIG (reference sequence). The CDR3 DNA follows: TGTGCCTGGATTCGGAACTCCAATTCACCCCTCCACTTT. Translating it yields CAWIRNSNSPLHF.

The chain joins TRBV7-3 to TRBJ1-4; D unresolved. Germline V CDR1 and CDR2: SGHTA, FQGTGA. The CDR3 is 15 amino acids. The V and J ends lost 2 bases and 6 bases respectively, with 13 bases between them. The CDR3 reads CASSLRGRTHEKLFF. As DNA, the CDR3 is TGTGCCAGCAGCTTACGGGGTAGGACTCATGAAAAACTGTTTTTT.

This clone has just one count. The chain has TRBV18 and TRBJ2-3; tentatively, D is TRBD1 (6 bases). Between the trimmed V and J ends, which lost 3 bases and 3 bases, there was a span of 13 bases. Looked up from germline, CDR1 is KGHSH and CDR2 is LQKENI. The CDR3 is made up of 15 amino acids. CDR3 region: CASSPFRGGTDTQYF. The DNA of the CDR3 is TGTGCCAGCTCACCCTTCAGGGGTGGGACAGATACGCAGTATTTT.

The chain carries TRBV5-1 and TRBJ2-3; 9 positions agree with TRBD2. Germline CDR1 and CDR2: SGHRS and YFSETQ. V lost 5 bases to trimming and J lost 4 bases; unmatched junction nucleotides: 5. The CDR3 is 14 residues long. In DNA form, the CDR3 reads TGCGCCAGCAGGCTAGCGGGATTAGCAGATACGCAGTATTTT. Its translation: CASRLAGLADTQYF.

The V gene is TRBV2, the J gene TRBJ1-5; possibly TRBD1 for D (6 bases). Germline CDR1 SNHLY, CDR2 FYNNEI. V lost 6 bases, J lost 1 base, and 10 bases lay in between. The CDR3 contains 14 residues. CDR3: CASSAGTSNQPQHF. As DNA, the CDR3 is TGTGCCAGCAGCGCCGGGACAAGCAATCAGCCCCAGCATTTT.

DNA for the CDR3: TGTGCCAGCAGTCTAGCGGGAGGAAGAGGCGAGCAGTACTTC. Translated: CASSLAGGRGEQYF. The chain joins TRBV27 to TRBJ2-5, with 11 bases lining up with TRBD2. With the DNA end fitting TRBJ2-7 better, the J assignment may be wrong. Germline loops: CDR1 MNHEY, CDR2 SMNVEV (reference sequence). CDR3 length: 14 residues.

This clone was picked up a small number of times. The V call is TRBV10-3, the J call TRBJ2-1; TRBD2 agrees at 8 bases. The CDR3 runs to 16 residues. Per germline, CDR1 ENHRY and CDR2 SYGVKD. Losses at the gene ends were 10 bases for V and 5 bases for J; bases not matched to a gene: 16. The CDR3 coding sequence is TGTGCCACATCAAGCAGGGACGGGAGGGAGGACAATGAGCAGTTCTTC. Amino acid sequence: CATSSRDGREDNEQFF.

This chain links TRBV18 with TRBJ2-3; tentatively, D is TRBD1 (6 bases). The CDR3 runs to 12 residues. Trimming cost V 4 bases and J 8 bases, with 10 bases left between them. CDR1 is KGHSH, CDR2 LQKENI, per germline. In DNA form, the CDR3 reads TGTGCCAGCTCACACAGGGTCAGTACGCAGTATTTT. It yields the protein CASSHRVSTQYF.

The chain is built from TRBV7-9 and TRBJ2-2; the match to TRBD2 covers 13 bases. Germline V lookup: CDR1 SEHNR, CDR2 FQNEAQ (reference sequence). This CDR3 comprises 17 residues. The trim removed 3 bases at V and 5 bases at J, leaving 6 bases unmatched. Written as DNA, the CDR3 is TGTGCCAGCAGCTTGGGACTAGCGGGATACGGGACCGGGGAGCTGTTTTTT. Its translation is CASSLGLAGYGTGELFF.

The rearrangement links TRBV19 to TRBJ2-3; TRBD1 matches at 7 bases. The CDR3 sequence is 13 residues long. Germline assignment: CDR1 LNHDA and CDR2 SQIVND (reference sequence). The V and J ends lost 6 bases and 3 bases, in that order; junction bases with no gene match: 3. CDR3 loop: CASRGQLTDTQYF. The CDR3 bases are TGTGCCAGTAGGGGACAGTTGACAGATACGCAGTATTTT.